The 5 T cell receptor beta chains presented below share a single source sample, sequenced in a study of spatial heterogeneity in lung cancer. Study observations and caveats: Higher tumor mutation counts went along with higher counts of expanded intratumoral alpha and beta TCRs.

TCRdb reprocessed the 5' RACE reads via MiXCR and lists one record per CDR3 protein. The sample carries roughly 4,500 distinct CDR3 sequences, about 5.7% recorded once. These receptors are not linked to any known antigen. The time point here: sample taken at primary tumor resection. Source: lung tumor tissue, taken at surgery. These receptors were obtained from a male donor with early-stage non-small cell lung cancer.

This clonotype has ten or more counts. The CDR3 DNA reads TGTGCCAGCAGCCGTTCCACAGCTTCCTACAATGAGCAGTTCTTC. It codes for CASSRSTASYNEQFF. J is TRBJ2-1 and V is TRBV5-6; D is unresolved. CDR1 is SGHDT, CDR2 YYEEEE, per germline. The length of the CDR3 is 15 residues. Trimming took off 4 bases at V and 1 base at J, with 12 bases between the two ends.

In this sample, this clonotype is medium-sized. V usage is TRBV30 and J usage is TRBJ2-1; 7 nucleotides line up with TRBD2. The germline gives CDR1 GTSNPN, CDR2 SVGIG (reference sequence). This CDR3 comprises 15 residues. The V and J ends lost 2 bases and 4 bases, in that order; junction bases with no gene match: 8. Here the CDR3 DNA reads TGTGCCTGGAGTCATTTGGCGGGGGAATACAATGAGCAGTTCTTC. Its translation is CAWSHLAGEYNEQFF. Using reference TRBV30 and TRBJ2-1 for the parts outside the CDR3, the full variable domain is SQTIHQWPATLVQPVGSPLSLECTVEGTSNPNLYWYRQAAGRGLQLLFYSVGIGQISSEVPQNLSASRPQDRQFILSSKKLLLSDSGFYLCAWSHLAGEYNEQFFGPGTRLTVL.

In this sample, this clonotype is medium-sized. In DNA form, the CDR3 reads TGCAGCGTTGAAAACACAGGGGGAACTGAAGCTTTCTTT. It translates to CSVENTGGTEAFF. The rearrangement links TRBV29-1 to TRBJ1-1, with TRBD1 identical over 8 bases. The junction had 4 bases not matched to a gene; V was cut back by 2 bases and J by 5 bases. Germline V gene sequence: CDR1 SQVTM, CDR2 ANQGSEA. The CDR3 is 13 residues long.

This clonotype is termed medium-sized (0.01 to 0.1%). Here the CDR3 reads CASSVEGAQETQYF. The CDR3 DNA reads as TGTGCCAGCAGCGTTGAAGGGGCCCAAGAGACCCAGTACTTC. This chain joins TRBV9 and TRBJ2-5; maybe TRBD1 (5 bases). V lost 2 bases, J lost 1 base, and 9 bases lay in between. Germline V gene data show CDR1 as SGDLS and CDR2 as YYNGEE. This CDR3 is built from 14 residues. The full variable domain, completed using reference TRBV9 and TRBJ2-5, is DSGVTQTPKHLITATGQRVTLRCSPRSGDLSVYWYQQSLDQGLQFLIQYYNGEERAKGNILERFSAQQFPDLHSELNLSSLELGDSALYFCASSVEGAQETQYFGPGTRLLVL.

The CDR3 protein is CASSPGQGRETQYF. In DNA, the CDR3 is TGTGCCAGCAGCCCCGGACAGGGACGGGAGACCCAGTACTTC. J is TRBJ2-5 and V is TRBV7-2; 8 bases match TRBD1. Per germline, CDR1 SGHTA and CDR2 FQGNSA. This CDR3 is built from 14 residues. V gave up 5 bases and J gave up 5 bases; unmatched junction bases: 7.